The 8 T cell receptor beta chains below come from one sample, sequenced in a study of Graves' ophthalmopathy and Graves' hyperthyroidism. The authors amplified TCR beta CDR3 regions, and they did so from RNA transcripts for repertoire sequencing. Scientists carried out first-round RT-PCR using HTBI primers and then a second-round multiplex PCR. TCRdb reprocessed the multiplex PCR reads via MiXCR and lists one record per CDR3 protein. Of roughly 1.1 million distinct CDR3 sequences listed, about 36% are singletons. The sequenced material came from peripheral blood or thyroid tissue (not recorded which). The source of these receptors is an adult man with Graves' hyperthyroidism.

A note on this clonotype: The junction departs from germline at one end; a sequencing error may be responsible. This sequence joins TRBV10-3 and TRBJ2-6, with 7 bases identical to TRBD2. Germline CDR1 and CDR2: ENHRY and SYGVKD. The CDR3 has 14 amino acids. This chain's CDR3 is CAVSGDSGANVLTF. CDR3 bases: TGTGCCGTCAGCGGGGACTCTGGGGCCAACGTCCTGACTTTC.

At least ten counts were recorded for this clonotype. This chain joins TRBV7-2 and TRBJ1-2, with D unclear. CDR1 is SGHTA, CDR2 FQGNSA, per germline. V gave up 3 bases and J gave up 5 bases, with 16 bases separating them. CDR3 length: 15 residues. Here the CDR3 reads CASSLNRGPTYGYTF. In DNA form, the CDR3 reads TGTGCCAGCAGCTTGAATCGAGGGCCGACATATGGCTACACCTTC. Full variable domain (missing parts from reference TRBV7-2 and TRBJ1-2): GAGVSQSPSNKVTEKGKDVELRCDPISGHTALYWYRQSLGQGLEFLIYFQGNSAPDKSGLPSDRFSAERTGGSVSTLTIQRTQQEDSAVYLCASSLNRGPTYGYTFGSGTRLTVV.

The genes are TRBV29-1 and TRBJ1-2, with 11 bases that match TRBD1. J gave up 4 bases and V 3 bases, and 1 base lay outside the gene matches. In germline, CDR1 is SQVTM, CDR2 ANQGSEA. There are 13 residues in the CDR3. The CDR3 region has the DNA TGCAGCGTTGATGGGACAGGGGGCTATGGCTACACCTTC. Its translation is CSVDGTGGYGYTF.

This clonotype was observed many times. The V gene is TRBV6-5, the J gene TRBJ2-7; TRBD1 aligns across 8 bases. The germline V gene has CDR1 MNHEY and CDR2 SVGAGI. The CDR3 contains 15 residues. The V gene end was trimmed by 2 bases and the J gene end by 6 bases; junction bases not matched to a gene: 9. The CDR3 is CASSYVSRGHGEQYF. The CDR3, as DNA: TGTGCCAGCAGTTACGTTTCCAGGGGGCACGGCGAGCAGTACTTC.

CDR3 amino acids: CASRQDITYEQYF. CDR3 DNA: TGTGCCAGCAGGCAAGACATTACCTACGAGCAGTACTTC. The gene calls are TRBV2 and TRBJ2-7, with unresolved D. The CDR3 extends over 13 amino acids. Germline CDR1 is SNHLY and CDR2 is FYNNEI. V was clipped by 6 bases and J by 2 bases, with 11 bases between them.

This clonotype was observed at least ten times. This chain joins TRBV7-3 and TRBJ2-7; possibly TRBD1 for D (7 bases). Trimming took 5 bases from V and 2 from J, leaving 16 bases between them. The CDR3 is made up of 15 amino acids. From germline, CDR1 is SGHTA and CDR2 FQGTGA. The CDR3, as DNA: TGTGCCAGCAGCCAAGGGGGCGGCGGGACCTACGAGCAGTACTTC. Protein product: CASSQGGGGTYEQYF.

V and J are TRBV5-1 and TRBJ2-2; D may correspond to TRBD1 or TRBD2 (5 bases each). This CDR3 has 15 residues. Germline V gene data show CDR1 as SGHRS and CDR2 as YFSETQ. V was cut by 3 bases and J by 3 bases, with 12 bases left in between. In nucleotides, the CDR3 is TGCGCCAGCAGCTGGGACCGGGTTGACACCGGGGAGCTGTTTTTT. Amino acids: CASSWDRVDTGELFF.

This clonotype occurred many times. This chain links TRBV7-8 with TRBJ2-7; D is ambiguous. This CDR3 contains 15 residues. From germline, CDR1 is SGHVS and CDR2 FQNEAQ. V shed 0 bases and J shed 3 bases, with 12 bases lying between them. CDR3 DNA sequence: TGTGCCAGCAGCTTAGCTTCAGGCCCTATCTACGAGCAGTACTTC. It translates to CASSLASGPIYEQYF. Drawing the rest from reference TRBV7-8 and TRBJ2-7, the complete variable domain is GAGVSQSPRYKVAKRGQDVALRCDPISGHVSLFWYQQALGQGPEFLTYFQNEAQLDKSGLPSDRFFAERPEGSVSTLKIQRTQQEDSAVYLCASSLASGPIYEQYFGPGTRLTVT.